This T cell receptor (beta chain) is from a study of CD8+CD57+ T cells in acquired aplastic anemia. Germline assignment: CDR1 LNHDA and CDR2 SQIVND (reference sequence). The junction had 5 bases not matched to a gene; V was cut back by 8 bases and J by 9 bases. The CDR3 extends over 14 amino acids. Genomic DNA constituted the template upon which TCR beta VDJ and CDR3 profiling was performed. One entry per CDR3 protein, called by TCRdb with MiXCR from the reads. The sample lists under 200,000 distinct CDR3 sequences; less than 60% were seen once. Patients chosen for sequencing had CD8+CD57+ cells that had expanded, as shown by flow cytometry.

Sequenced material: sorted CD4+, CD8+, or CD8+CD57+ T cells (not recorded which) from PBMCs. The source of this sequence is a human donor with aplastic anemia. This chain connects TRBV19 to TRBJ2-2; 14 bases are a match to TRBD2. CDR3: CASYGTSGRRELFF. The CDR3 DNA reads TGTGCCAGTTACGGGACTAGCGGGAGAAGGGAGCTGTTTTTT.